This TCR beta chain was found in a study of blood T cells in healthy people across ages. A J-beta primer mix and a sample-barcoded 5' primer were used in a second PCR of roughly 7 to 12 cycles. TCRdb fed the 5' RACE reads into MiXCR, producing one record per CDR3 protein. The sample has 600,000 to 1,000,000 distinct CDR3 sequences, around a quarter seen once. Germline assignment: CDR1 MGHRA and CDR2 YSYEKL. Trimming cost V 6 bases and J 2 bases; bases outside gene matches: 4. The CDR3 consists of 15 residues. The data were also submitted as part of a second study, on T cells of mothers and their children.

The TCR sequence derives from a boy younger than 18 in good health. The chain carries TRBV4-1 and TRBJ2-3; 11 positions match TRBD2. The sample comprised blood. CDR3 in amino acids: CASRGLAELTDTQYF. CDR3 bases: TGCGCCAGCAGGGGACTAGCGGAGCTCACAGATACGCAGTATTTT.